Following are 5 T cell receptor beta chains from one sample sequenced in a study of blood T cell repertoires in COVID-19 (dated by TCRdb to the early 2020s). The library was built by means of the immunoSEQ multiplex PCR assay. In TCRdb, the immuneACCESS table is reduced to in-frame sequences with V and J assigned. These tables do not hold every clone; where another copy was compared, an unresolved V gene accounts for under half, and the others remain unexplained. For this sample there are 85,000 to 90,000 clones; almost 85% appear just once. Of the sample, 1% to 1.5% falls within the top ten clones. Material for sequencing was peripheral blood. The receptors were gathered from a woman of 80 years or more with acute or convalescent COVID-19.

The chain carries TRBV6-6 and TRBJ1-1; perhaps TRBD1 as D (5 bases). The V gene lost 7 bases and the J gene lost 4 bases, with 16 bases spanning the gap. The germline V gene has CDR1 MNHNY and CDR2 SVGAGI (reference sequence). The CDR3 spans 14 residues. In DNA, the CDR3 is TGTGCCAGCAAGGGCGGGGGAGGCGGCACTGAAGCTTTCTTT. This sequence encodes CASKGGGGGTEAFF.

The CDR3 DNA sequence: TGCGCCAGCAGTGAGTTCGGGATGAACACTGAAGCTTTCTTT. This translates into CASSEFGMNTEAFF. The genes are TRBV10-2 and TRBJ1-1, with D unresolved. This CDR3 is 14 amino acids long. Between the trimmed V and J ends, which lost 1 base and 0 bases, there was a span of 6 bases. Germline V CDR1 and CDR2: WSHSY, SAAADI.

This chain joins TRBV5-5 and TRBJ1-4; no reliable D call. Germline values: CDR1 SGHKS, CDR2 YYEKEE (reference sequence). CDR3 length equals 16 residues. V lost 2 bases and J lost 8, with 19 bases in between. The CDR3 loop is CASSFSHQFPLEKLFF. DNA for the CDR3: TGTGCCAGCAGCTTCTCTCACCAGTTCCCCTTAGAAAAACTGTTTTTT.

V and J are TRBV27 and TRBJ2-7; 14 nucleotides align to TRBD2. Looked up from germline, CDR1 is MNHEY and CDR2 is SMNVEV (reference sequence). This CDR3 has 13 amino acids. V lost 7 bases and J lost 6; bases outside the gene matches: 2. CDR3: CASKTSGRAEQYF. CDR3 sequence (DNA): TGTGCCAGCAAGACTAGCGGGAGGGCCGAGCAGTACTTC.

CDR3 DNA sequence: TGTGCCAGCGGACCAGGGGGCGGCTATGGCTACACCTTC. This translates into CASGPGGGYGYTF. The rearrangement links TRBV6-6 to TRBJ1-2, with 8 bases lining up with TRBD1. The CDR3 spans 13 residues. The V gene's germline CDR1 is MNHNY and CDR2 SVGAGI (reference sequence). The V gene end was trimmed by 8 bases and the J gene end by 4 bases; junction bases not matched to a gene: 6.